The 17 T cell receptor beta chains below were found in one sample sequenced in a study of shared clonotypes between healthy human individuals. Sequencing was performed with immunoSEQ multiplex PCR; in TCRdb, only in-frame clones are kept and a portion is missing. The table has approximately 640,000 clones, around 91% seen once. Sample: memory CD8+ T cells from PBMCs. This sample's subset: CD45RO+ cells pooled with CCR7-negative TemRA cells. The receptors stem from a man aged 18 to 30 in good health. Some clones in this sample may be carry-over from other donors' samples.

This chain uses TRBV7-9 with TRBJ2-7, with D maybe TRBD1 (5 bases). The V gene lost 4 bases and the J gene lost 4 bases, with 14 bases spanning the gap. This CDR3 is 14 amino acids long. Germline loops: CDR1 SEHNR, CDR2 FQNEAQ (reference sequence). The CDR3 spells CASSSGNRIYEQYF. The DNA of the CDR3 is TGTGCCAGCAGCTCAGGGAACCGAATATACGAGCAGTACTTC.

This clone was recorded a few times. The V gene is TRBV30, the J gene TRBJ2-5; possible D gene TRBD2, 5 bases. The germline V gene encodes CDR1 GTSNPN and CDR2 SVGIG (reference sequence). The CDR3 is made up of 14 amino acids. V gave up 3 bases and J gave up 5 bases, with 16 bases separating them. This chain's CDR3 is CAWSPTGMGETQYF. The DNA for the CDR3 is TGTGCCTGGAGCCCTACCGGGATGGGGGAGACCCAGTACTTC.

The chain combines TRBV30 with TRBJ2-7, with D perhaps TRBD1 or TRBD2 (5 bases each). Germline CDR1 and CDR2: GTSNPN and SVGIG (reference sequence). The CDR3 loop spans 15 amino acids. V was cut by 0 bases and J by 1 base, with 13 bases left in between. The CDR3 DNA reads TGTGCCTGGAGTGTACAGGCTAGCCGATCCTACGAGCAGTACTTC. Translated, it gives CAWSVQASRSYEQYF.

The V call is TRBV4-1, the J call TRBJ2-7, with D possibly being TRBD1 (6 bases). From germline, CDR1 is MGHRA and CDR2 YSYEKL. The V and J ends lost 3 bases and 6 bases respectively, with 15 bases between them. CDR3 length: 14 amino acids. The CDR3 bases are TGCGCCAGCAGCCATGGGGCAGGGGTGGTCGAGCAGTACTTC. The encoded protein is CASSHGAGVVEQYF.

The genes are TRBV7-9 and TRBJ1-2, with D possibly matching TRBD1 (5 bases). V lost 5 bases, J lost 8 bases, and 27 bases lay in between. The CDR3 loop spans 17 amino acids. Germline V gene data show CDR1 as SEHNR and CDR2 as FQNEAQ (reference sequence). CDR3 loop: CASSPFDRGILKGGYTF. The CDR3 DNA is TGTGCCAGCAGCCCTTTTGATCGGGGGATCCTAAAAGGGGGCTACACCTTC.

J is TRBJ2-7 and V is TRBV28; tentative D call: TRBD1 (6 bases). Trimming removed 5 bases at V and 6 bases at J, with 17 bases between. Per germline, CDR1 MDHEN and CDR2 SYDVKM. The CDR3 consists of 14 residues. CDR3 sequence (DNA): TGTGCCAGCAGTCTACCGAATGGGGGCGGCGAGCAGTACTTC. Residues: CASSLPNGGGEQYF.

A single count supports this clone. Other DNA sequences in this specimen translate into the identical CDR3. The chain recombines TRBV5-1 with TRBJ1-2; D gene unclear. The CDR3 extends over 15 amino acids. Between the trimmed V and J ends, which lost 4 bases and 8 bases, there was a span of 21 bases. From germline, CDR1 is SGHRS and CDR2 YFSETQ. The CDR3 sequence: CASSPYNRQAWGYTF. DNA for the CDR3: TGCGCCAGCAGCCCCTATAACCGGCAGGCCTGGGGCTACACCTTC.

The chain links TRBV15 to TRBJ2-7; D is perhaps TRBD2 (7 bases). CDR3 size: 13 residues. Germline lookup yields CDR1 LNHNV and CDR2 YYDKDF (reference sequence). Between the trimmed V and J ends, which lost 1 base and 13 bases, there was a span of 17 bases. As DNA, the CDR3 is TGTGCCACCAGCAGAGGGGAGGGGGTGTCGCACTACTTC. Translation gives CATSRGEGVSHYF.

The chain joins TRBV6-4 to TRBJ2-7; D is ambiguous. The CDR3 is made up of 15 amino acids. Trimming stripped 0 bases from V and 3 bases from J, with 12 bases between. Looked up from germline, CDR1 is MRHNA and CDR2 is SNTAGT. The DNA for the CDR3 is TGTGCCAGCAGTGACTCGCGGCACCGTCTCTACGAGCAGTACTTC. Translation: CASSDSRHRLYEQYF.

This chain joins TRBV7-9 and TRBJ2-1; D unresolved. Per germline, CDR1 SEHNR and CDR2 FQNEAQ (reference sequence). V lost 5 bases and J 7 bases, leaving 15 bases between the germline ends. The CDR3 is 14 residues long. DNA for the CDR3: TGTGCCAGCAGCCCCCTCGCGGATGGGAATGAGCAGTTCTTC. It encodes CASSPLADGNEQFF.

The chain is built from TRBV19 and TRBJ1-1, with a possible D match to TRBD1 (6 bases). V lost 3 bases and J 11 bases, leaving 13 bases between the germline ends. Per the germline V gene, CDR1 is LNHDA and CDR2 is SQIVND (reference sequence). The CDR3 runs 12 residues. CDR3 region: CASSMGRQEAFF. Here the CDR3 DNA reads TGTGCCAGTAGTATGGGCCGACAGGAGGCTTTCTTT.

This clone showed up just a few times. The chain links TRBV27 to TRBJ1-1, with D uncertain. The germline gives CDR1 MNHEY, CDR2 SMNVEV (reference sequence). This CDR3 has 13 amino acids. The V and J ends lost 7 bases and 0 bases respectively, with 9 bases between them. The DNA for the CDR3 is TGTGCCAGCATTGCGGCTTTGAACACTGAAGCTTTCTTT. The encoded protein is CASIAALNTEAFF.

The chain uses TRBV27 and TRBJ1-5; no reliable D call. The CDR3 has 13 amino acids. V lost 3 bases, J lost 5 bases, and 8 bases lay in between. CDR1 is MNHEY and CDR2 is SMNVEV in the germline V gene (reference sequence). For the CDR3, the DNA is TGTGCCAGCAGTTTCGGGAGCGATCAGCCCCAGCATTTT. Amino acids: CASSFGSDQPQHF.

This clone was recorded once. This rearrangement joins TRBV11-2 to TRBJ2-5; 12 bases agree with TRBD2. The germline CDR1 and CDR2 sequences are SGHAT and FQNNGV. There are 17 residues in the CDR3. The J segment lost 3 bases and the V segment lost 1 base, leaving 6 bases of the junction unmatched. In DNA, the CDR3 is TGTGCCAGCAGCTTAGGGTGGCTAGCGGGAGGGAAAGAGACCCAGTACTTC. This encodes CASSLGWLAGGKETQYF.

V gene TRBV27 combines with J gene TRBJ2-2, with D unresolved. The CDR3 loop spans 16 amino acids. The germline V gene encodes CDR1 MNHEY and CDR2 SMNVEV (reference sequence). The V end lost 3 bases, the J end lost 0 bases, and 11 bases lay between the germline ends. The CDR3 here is CASSLGPASNTGELFF. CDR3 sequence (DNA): TGTGCCAGCAGTTTGGGCCCGGCCTCGAACACCGGGGAGCTGTTTTTT.

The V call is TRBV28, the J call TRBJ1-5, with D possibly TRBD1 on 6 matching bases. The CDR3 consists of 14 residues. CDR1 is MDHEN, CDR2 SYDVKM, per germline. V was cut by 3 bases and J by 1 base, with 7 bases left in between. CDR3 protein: CASSFGGSNQPQHF. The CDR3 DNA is TGTGCCAGCAGTTTTGGGGGCAGCAATCAGCCCCAGCATTTT.

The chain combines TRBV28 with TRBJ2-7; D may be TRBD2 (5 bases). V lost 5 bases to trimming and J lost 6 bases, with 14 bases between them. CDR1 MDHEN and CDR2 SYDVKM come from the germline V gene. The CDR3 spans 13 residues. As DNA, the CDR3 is TGTGCCAGCAGTGGAACTACAGCGGTCGAGCAGTACTTC. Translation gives CASSGTTAVEQYF.